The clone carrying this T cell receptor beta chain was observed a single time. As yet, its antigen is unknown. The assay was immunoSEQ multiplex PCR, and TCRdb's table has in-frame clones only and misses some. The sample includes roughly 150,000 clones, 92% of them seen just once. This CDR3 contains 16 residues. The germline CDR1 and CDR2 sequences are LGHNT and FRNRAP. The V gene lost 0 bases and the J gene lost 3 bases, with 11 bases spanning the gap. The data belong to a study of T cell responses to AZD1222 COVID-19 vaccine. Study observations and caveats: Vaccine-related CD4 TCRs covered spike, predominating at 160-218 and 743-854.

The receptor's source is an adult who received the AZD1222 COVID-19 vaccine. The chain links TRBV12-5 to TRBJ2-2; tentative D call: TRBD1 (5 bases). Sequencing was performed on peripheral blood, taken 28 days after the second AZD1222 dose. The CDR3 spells CASGLVLARDTGELFF. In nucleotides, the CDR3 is TGTGCTAGTGGTTTGGTTCTCGCCAGGGACACCGGGGAGCTGTTTTTT.